The entry that follows covers one TCR beta chain sequence. Antigen specificity is unknown. Amplified TCR beta CDR3 regions were obtained using RNA transcripts as template. Second-round multiplex PCR came after first-round RT-PCR with HTBI primers. TCRdb fed the multiplex PCR reads into MiXCR, producing one record per CDR3 protein. The profile shows hundreds of thousands of distinct CDR3 sequences, over 20% of them singletons. Diagnosis used clinical symptoms, serum thyroxine, TRAb, thyroid ultrasound and orbital computed tomography. V dropped 3 bases and J dropped 0 bases, with 9 bases sitting between them. Germline CDR1 is MGHDK and CDR2 is SYGVNS. There are 15 residues in the CDR3. The sample originates from a study of Graves' ophthalmopathy and Graves' hyperthyroidism. Notes on the study in general: With around 88% sensitivity and approximately 79% specificity, a 13-signature model separated ophthalmopathy from stable hyperthyroidism.

This TCR was sampled from a woman under 30 with stable Graves' hyperthyroidism. Some clones in this sample may be carry-over from other donors' samples. The sample consisted of peripheral blood. The chain uses TRBV25-1 and TRBJ1-5; D may be TRBD1 (6 bases). The CDR3 DNA reads as TGTGCCAGCAGTGAGGGGGCTATTAGCAATCAGCCCCAGCATTTT. It translates to CASSEGAISNQPQHF.